The present entry profiles one T cell receptor (beta chain) with its context. Its recognized antigen is unknown. Base qualities are missing; no much larger clone stands one base away. Germline trimming: 11 bases from V, 7 bases from J; junction bases outside gene matches: 20. The CDR3 sequence holds 16 residues, the cysteine and phenylalanine included. Only the CDR3 region is kept as DNA, spanning 48 bases read in frame from base 1. As encoded in the germline V gene, CDR1 is MDHEN while CDR2 is SYDVKM. These data originate in a study of blood T cell repertoires in COVID-19 (dated by TCRdb to 2020 to 2022). In the study overall: The collaborator samples originated in the United States, Italy and Spain and spanned the acute and convalescent phases of COVID-19. Where HLA class I and class II types were available, the types were taken from metadata supplied by the sample provider, not from assay-based typing. Samples were obtained from the ongoing ImmuneRACE study (first 160 participants) and from some 1,200 subjects provided by 6 global collaborators. The material from the prospective study consisted of cDNA or gDNA derived from T cells, B-cell-depleted T cells, or PBMCs. Nearly every sample came with metadata listing a de-identified subject ID, COVID-19 status, age in years and sex. The repertoires were released in a freely available public database intended as a resource for research on the immune response to SARS-CoV-2. Deeply sampled blood TCRbeta repertoires from subjects exposed to, actively infected with, or recovered from COVID-19 were included in the dataset. Results and caveats for the whole study, not just this receptor: The quantity of clinical and demographic metadata differed by source and by participant and was supplied without curation.

TCRbeta CDR3 regions were amplified from genomic DNA by means of the immunoSEQ Assay, a bias-controlled multiplex PCR. In the original analysis: Nucleated cell counts per sample were estimated from amplification of reference gene primers within the assay. To quantify the absolute abundance of each unique TCRbeta CDR3 rearrangement, sequence reads were collapsed and filtered. For each sample, productive Simpson clonality was calculated as the square root of Simpson's diversity index over productive rearrangements. The table comes from immuneACCESS by way of TCRdb, which keeps in-frame sequences with V and J called. Part of the clones is missing from these tables; in studies checked, under half for an unresolved V gene and the rest for unknown reasons. V, J and clone size reflect that table, while D and trimming were determined from the DNA. The sample table contains under 200,000 clones; only one count was recorded for around 84% of them. Clones ranked in the top ten supply about 7.2% of the sample.

Participants in the prospective study were aged roughly 18 to 100 years, lived in 24 United States geographic areas, and enrolled through a virtual design. In the prospective study, participants were assigned to cohorts based on the clinical history participants reported in a screening survey and a study questionnaire. For ImmuneRACE Cohort 3, a participant was defined as recovered based on two consecutive negative NP/OP PCR tests, clearance by a healthcare professional, or resolution of symptoms. In the prospective study, whole blood, serum and a nasopharyngeal or oropharyngeal swab were collected from each participant by mobile phlebotomists. Prospective study participants could optionally give additional blood draws and questionnaires over an approximately two-month period. Before DNA extraction, prospective study blood samples were shipped either frozen or at room temperature.

The chain couples TRBV28 to TRBJ2-3, and 8 junction bases match TRBD2. The sequencing sample was made of PBMCs or T cells enriched from blood (not recorded which). The sequence was collected from a man in his forties or fifties who had recovered from COVID-19. CDR3 sequence: CAAYPSAGGPTHTQYF. The base sequence is TGTGCCGCATATCCCTCGGCGGGGGGACCCACGCATACGCAGTATTTT.